This T cell receptor beta chain was observed in a study of tissue T cells after allogeneic stem cell transplantation. Sequenced by immunoSEQ multiplex PCR; TCRdb stores in-frame clones only, minus some. The sample lists 25,000 to 35,000 clones; about 85% were seen once. Trimming took 5 bases from V and 9 from J, leaving 22 bases between them. CDR1 and CDR2 from the germline V gene are SGHVS and FNYEAQ. The CDR3 length is 15 residues. The clonotype was recovered from a woman between 18 and 55 years old who later had graft-versus-host disease after an allogeneic stem cell transplant. The sequencing here drew on blood, taken before transplantation. The V gene is TRBV7-6, the J gene TRBJ1-1, with D perhaps matching TRBD1 (5 bases). In DNA, the CDR3 is TGTGCCAGCAGCACTCACAGGACTCCACTGGGAAAAGCTTTCTTT. It encodes CASSTHRTPLGKAFF.